Below are 32 T cell receptor beta chains sequenced from a single sample in a study of Tregs in tolerant kidney transplant recipients. The repertoire was sequenced with immunoSEQ multiplex PCR; TCRdb's copy has only in-frame clones and lacks some. The sample includes about 44,000 clones, 95% of them seen just once. Their antigens remain unidentified. The sample consisted of Tregs from blood cultured with allogeneic cells. The source of these receptors is a human donor in good health.

The chain employs TRBV5-4 and TRBJ2-5, with 8 bases lining up with TRBD1. Trimming took 5 bases from V and 4 from J; bases not matched to a gene: 13. CDR3 size: 16 residues. Germline V gene lookup returns CDR1 SGHNT and CDR2 YYREEE (reference sequence). The CDR3 protein is CASRAQGAFGVETQYF. In nucleotides, the CDR3 is TGTGCCAGCAGAGCGCAGGGGGCATTCGGTGTAGAGACCCAGTACTTC.

This chain uses TRBV5-6 with TRBJ1-1, with TRBD1 as a possible D gene (6 bases). Germline-derived CDR1 and CDR2 are SGHDT and YYEEEE. This CDR3 has 14 amino acids. The V end was cut by 3 bases, the J end by 0 bases, with 9 bases between. CDR3 residues: CASSWGRLNTEAFF. The CDR3 nucleotides are TGTGCCAGCAGCTGGGGGCGGTTGAACACTGAAGCTTTCTTT.

The chain carries TRBV10-3 and TRBJ1-2; D not certain. The V end was cut by 0 bases, the J end by 5 bases, with 10 bases between. The CDR3 is 14 residues long. CDR1 is ENHRY and CDR2 is SYGVKD in the germline V gene. The CDR3: CAISESLNPYGYTF. The CDR3 bases are TGTGCCATCAGTGAGTCGCTCAACCCGTATGGCTACACCTTC.

The CDR3 nucleotides read TGTGCCAGCAGTTTGGACAGGGCTGGGAACACCGGGGAGCTGTTTTTT. Translating it yields CASSLDRAGNTGELFF. This chain links TRBV2 with TRBJ2-2, with 8 bases identical to TRBD1. Looked up from germline, CDR1 is SNHLY and CDR2 is FYNNEI. J was trimmed by 1 base and V by 5 bases; bases with no gene match: 6. CDR3 length equals 16 residues.

The chain links TRBV11-2 to TRBJ2-7, with TRBD1 matching over 10 bases. This CDR3 is 15 amino acids long. Trimming took 5 bases from V and 2 from J; bases not matched to a gene: 6. Germline CDR1 is SGHAT and CDR2 is FQNNGV. The CDR3 is CASSTGTGATYEQYF. Written as DNA, the CDR3 is TGTGCCAGCAGCACCGGGACAGGGGCCACCTACGAGCAGTACTTC.

V and J are TRBV27 and TRBJ1-1, with D tentatively TRBD1 (6 bases). The ends were cut back, 4 bases at V and 5 bases at J, with 14 bases in the middle. Germline V lookup: CDR1 MNHEY, CDR2 SMNVEV (reference sequence). This CDR3 region has 14 residues. Here the CDR3 DNA reads TGTGCCAGCAGTTCACAGGGACCGTGGACTGAAGCTTTCTTT. Encoded protein: CASSSQGPWTEAFF.

The rearrangement joins TRBV7-9 to TRBJ1-5; no clear D gene. From germline, CDR1 is SEHNR and CDR2 FQNEAQ (reference sequence). Trimming cost V 5 bases and J 6 bases, with 8 bases left between them. The CDR3 runs 12 residues. This CDR3 reads CASSPRGQPQHF. CDR3 sequence (DNA): TGTGCCAGCAGCCCCCGAGGTCAGCCCCAGCATTTT.

The chain has TRBV19 and TRBJ1-2, with unresolved D. This CDR3 is built from 13 residues. Trimming left V 4 bases short and J 4 bases short, with 10 bases between. The germline V gene encodes CDR1 LNHDA and CDR2 SQIVND (reference sequence). The DNA of the CDR3 is TGTGCCAGTAGTACAGTTCCCCCCTATGGCTACACCTTC. It codes for CASSTVPPYGYTF.

The chain couples TRBV5-5 to TRBJ1-1; maybe TRBD1 (6 bases). V was pared by 4 bases and J by 4 bases, with 11 bases between. CDR3 length: 13 residues. The germline V gene encodes CDR1 SGHKS and CDR2 YYEKEE (reference sequence). The CDR3 here is CASSLTGSTEAFF. In DNA, the CDR3 is TGTGCCAGCAGCCTAACAGGGAGCACTGAAGCTTTCTTT.

This clone has just one count. The chain couples TRBV27 to TRBJ2-1; D call uncertain. The CDR3 has 13 amino acids. Germline V gives CDR1 MNHEY, CDR2 SMNVEV (reference sequence). V gave up 3 bases and J gave up 9 bases, with 12 bases separating them. CDR3: CASSFWVGSEQFF. The CDR3 nucleotides read TGTGCCAGCAGTTTTTGGGTGGGCAGTGAGCAGTTCTTC.

The table lists this clone with a count of one. The chain links TRBV6-1 to TRBJ1-6; TRBD1 matches at 7 bases. The CDR3 sequence is 14 residues long. Germline loops: CDR1 MNHNS, CDR2 SASEGT. Trimming took 6 bases from V and 8 from J; bases not matched to a gene: 7. The CDR3 sequence is CASRLTGFDSPLHF. CDR3 sequence (DNA): TGTGCCAGCAGACTGACAGGGTTTGATTCACCCCTCCACTTT.

This clone was counted between two and nine times. V usage is TRBV4-1 and J usage is TRBJ1-6; D is possibly TRBD1 (5 bases). The CDR3 extends over 16 amino acids. Looked up from germline, CDR1 is MGHRA and CDR2 is YSYEKL. With 0 bases removed from V and 10 bases from J, the gap between germline ends came to 16 bases. The DNA for the CDR3 is TGCGCCAGCAGCCAAGATAAAAGCTTGCAGGGATCACCCCTCCACTTT. It is translated as CASSQDKSLQGSPLHF.

The chain links TRBV7-9 to TRBJ2-3; D is uncertain. The germline gives CDR1 SEHNR, CDR2 FQNEAQ (reference sequence). The V end was cut by 2 bases, the J end by 0 bases, with 3 bases between. This CDR3 is 13 amino acids long. In DNA form, the CDR3 reads TGTGCCAGCAGCTTAATAAGCACAGATACGCAGTATTTT. It translates to CASSLISTDTQYF.

The rearrangement uses TRBV19 and TRBJ1-2, with TRBD1 matching over 10 bases. Germline V gene data show CDR1 as LNHDA and CDR2 as SQIVND (reference sequence). The CDR3 is made up of 17 amino acids. V lost 7 bases to trimming and J lost 6 bases; unmatched junction nucleotides: 17. The CDR3 reads CASTPLYRDRGSNGYTF. CDR3 DNA: TGTGCCAGTACCCCCCTCTACCGGGACAGGGGTTCCAATGGCTACACCTTC.

This clone is a singleton in its sample. CDR3 residues: CASSFGSQPQHF. CDR3 nucleotides: TGTGCCAGCAGCTTCGGGTCTCAGCCCCAGCATTTT. The V gene is TRBV7-9, the J gene TRBJ1-5; D is uncertain. Trimming stripped 3 bases from V and 6 bases from J, with 6 bases between. The CDR3 contains 12 residues. The germline gives CDR1 SEHNR, CDR2 FQNEAQ (reference sequence).

The V gene is TRBV27, the J gene TRBJ2-3; 11 positions match TRBD2. The CDR3 is 17 residues long. The V gene's germline CDR1 is MNHEY and CDR2 SMNVEV (reference sequence). The trim removed 3 bases at V and 2 bases at J, leaving 7 bases unmatched. The CDR3 reads CASSLRGSGGVTDTQYF. The CDR3 nucleotides read TGTGCCAGCAGTTTGCGTGGTAGCGGGGGGGTCACAGATACGCAGTATTTT.

The chain couples TRBV19 to TRBJ2-1; D tentatively fits TRBD1 or TRBD2 (5 bases each). This CDR3 is 15 amino acids long. V was clipped by 6 bases and J by 6 bases, with 18 bases between them. Germline V gene sequence: CDR1 LNHDA, CDR2 SQIVND (reference sequence). The CDR3 region is CASRLRGPRFNEQFF. CDR3 bases: TGTGCCAGTAGACTCCGGGGCCCAAGATTCAATGAGCAGTTCTTC. The full variable domain, completed using reference TRBV19 and TRBJ2-1, is DGGITQSPKYLFRKEGQNVTLSCEQNLNHDAMYWYRQDPGQGLRLIYYSQIVNDFQKGDIAEGYSVSREKKESFPLTVTSAQKNPTAFYLCASRLRGPRFNEQFFGPGTRLTVL.

The rearrangement links TRBV2 to TRBJ2-1, with 7 bases lining up with TRBD2. Germline CDR1 reads SNHLY; CDR2 reads FYNNEI. V was clipped by 3 bases and J by 7 bases; unmatched bases: 21. CDR3 length equals 19 residues. CDR3: CASSDGVAGPSLRYNEQFF. CDR3 DNA sequence: TGTGCCAGCAGTGATGGCGTAGCGGGTCCTAGTTTAAGGTATAATGAGCAGTTCTTC.

About this clone: A junction boundary mismatches the germline segment, possibly from a read error. The chain uses TRBV19 and TRBJ2-7; D unclear. This CDR3 has 12 amino acids. Germline V lookup: CDR1 LNHDA, CDR2 SQIVND (reference sequence). DNA for the CDR3: TGTGCCAGTAGTCCCCGGTGGGGATTGGTCCGGTTC. It is translated as CASSPRWGLVRF.

The chain has TRBV21-1 and TRBJ2-7; the table's D gene call, TRBD2, was not cross checked with the DNA. TRBV21-1 is a pseudogene locus. The CDR3 has 14 residues. CDR3 nucleotide sequence: TGTGCCAGCTACACTAGCGGGGGGATCTACGAGCAGTACTTC. Protein sequence: CASYTSGGIYEQYF.

The chain links TRBV6-5 to TRBJ2-1; 7 bases align to TRBD2. The junction had 4 bases not matched to a gene; V was cut back by 2 bases and J by 12 bases. The CDR3 is 12 residues long. Germline CDR1 MNHEY, CDR2 SVGAGI. CDR3 loop: CASSYRAGVQFF. The DNA of the CDR3 is TGTGCCAGCAGTTACCGCGCGGGAGTGCAGTTCTTC.

The chain joins TRBV5-1 to TRBJ1-3, with D unclear. Trimming pared 2 bases from V and 2 bases from J, leaving 5 bases between. The CDR3 is 13 residues long. Germline CDR1 reads SGHRS; CDR2 reads YFSETQ. CDR3 nucleotide sequence: TGCGCCAGCAGCTTAGGTCCTGGAAACACCATATATTTT. This sequence encodes CASSLGPGNTIYF.

The chain employs TRBV11-3 and TRBJ2-2; 7 bases are a match to TRBD1. Looked up from germline, CDR1 is SGHNT and CDR2 is YENEEA. CDR3 length: 15 amino acids. J lost 1 base, V lost 2 bases, and 1 base had no gene match. The DNA for the CDR3 is TGTGCCAGCAGCTTACAGGGGGTGAACACCGGGGAGCTGTTTTTT. This sequence encodes CASSLQGVNTGELFF. Full variable domain (remainder filled in from reference TRBV11-3 and TRBJ2-2): EAGVVQSPRYKIIEKKQPVAFWCNPISGHNTLYWYLQNLGQGPELLIRYENEEAVDDSQLPKDRFSAERLKGVDSTLKIQPAELGDSAVYLCASSLQGVNTGELFFGEGSRLTVL.

The chain has TRBV6-6 and TRBJ2-7; D is perhaps TRBD2 (7 bases). The CDR3 covers 15 residues. V dropped 4 bases and J dropped 4 bases, with 17 bases sitting between them. Germline values: CDR1 MNHNY, CDR2 SVGAGI (reference sequence). CDR3 residues: CASSLPRGAQYEQYF. The CDR3 region has the DNA TGTGCCAGCAGTTTACCCCGGGGGGCGCAATACGAGCAGTACTTC.

The J gene is TRBJ1-2, the V gene TRBV11-2, with unresolved D. The germline V gene has CDR1 SGHAT and CDR2 FQNNGV. CDR3 length: 13 residues. Trimming left V 5 bases short and J 4 bases short, with 11 bases between. CDR3 sequence: CASSPGSSYGYTF. For the CDR3, the DNA is TGTGCCAGCAGCCCCGGGAGCAGCTATGGCTACACCTTC. The full variable domain, its missing parts supplied by reference TRBV11-2 and TRBJ1-2, is EAGVAQSPRYKIIEKRQSVAFWCNPISGHATLYWYQQILGQGPKLLIQFQNNGVVDDSQLPKDRFSAERLKGVDSTLKIQPAKLEDSAVYLCASSPGSSYGYTFGSGTRLTVV.

The V call is TRBV29-1, the J call TRBJ2-3; D unresolved. The germline CDR1 and CDR2 sequences are SQVTM and ANQGSEA. The CDR3 spans 14 residues. Between the trimmed V and J ends, which lost 6 bases and 5 bases, there was a span of 18 bases. As DNA, the CDR3 is TGCAGCGTCCAATGGGGTAGTGGTGGAGATACGCAGTATTTT. It is translated as CSVQWGSGGDTQYF.

This chain connects TRBV10-1 to TRBJ2-7; possibly TRBD2 for D (6 bases). Looked up from germline, CDR1 is WNHNN and CDR2 is SYGVQD (reference sequence). The CDR3 runs 15 residues. V lost 6 bases and J lost 5, with 20 bases in between. The CDR3 here is CASSPGDLLIHEQYF. As DNA, the CDR3 is TGCGCCAGCAGCCCGGGAGACCTACTGATCCACGAGCAGTACTTC.

The gene calls are TRBV5-8 and TRBJ2-5; 9 positions match TRBD1. The CDR3 sequence is 15 residues long. Germline CDR1 is SGHTS and CDR2 is YDEGEE. The V segment lost 4 bases and the J segment 7 bases; nucleotides outside the gene matches: 11. Here the CDR3 DNA reads TGTGCCAGCAGCGGGGACAGGGCAGCGGTAGGGACCCAGTACTTC. This translates into CASSGDRAAVGTQYF.

V usage is TRBV2 and J usage is TRBJ1-2, with D uncertain. The CDR3 is 10 amino acids. CDR1 is SNHLY, CDR2 FYNNEI, per germline. Trimming stripped 4 bases from V and 8 bases from J, with 5 bases between. In nucleotides, the CDR3 is TGTGCCAGCAGTGCCGGGGGCTACACCTTC. Translated: CASSAGGYTF.

The chain uses TRBV7-3 and TRBJ1-1, with 7 bases aligning to TRBD1. Germline assignment: CDR1 SGHTA and CDR2 FQGTGA. The J segment lost 4 bases and the V segment lost 3 bases, leaving 5 bases of the junction unmatched. The CDR3 loop spans 14 amino acids. CDR3 nucleotides: TGTGCCAGCAGCTTCCAAGGGGGCGGCACTGAAGCTTTCTTT. It encodes CASSFQGGGTEAFF.

V is TRBV7-2 and J is TRBJ2-7, with D possibly TRBD2 on 6 matching bases. The CDR3 spans 15 residues. Germline V gene sequence: CDR1 SGHTA, CDR2 FQGNSA. V lost 3 bases and J lost 3, with 15 bases in between. The CDR3 sequence: CASSFLPGGSYEQYF. Written as DNA, the CDR3 is TGTGCCAGCAGCTTCCTCCCTGGGGGGAGCTACGAGCAGTACTTC.

The rearrangement links TRBV7-2 to TRBJ2-1; D is uncertain. V lost 0 bases to trimming and J lost 8 bases, with 17 bases between them. The germline V gene has CDR1 SGHTA and CDR2 FQGNSA. This CDR3 is 16 amino acids long. CDR3 residues: CASSLASPVATYEQFF. The CDR3 DNA follows: TGTGCCAGCAGCTTAGCGAGCCCCGTGGCGACCTATGAGCAGTTCTTC.